This note documents a single T cell receptor (beta chain) sequence. The junction departs from the called germline gene at one end, perhaps through a read error. A modified ARM-PCR protocol with three rounds of nested PCR amplified TCRbeta. TCRdb itself ran the multiplex PCR reads through MiXCR, one entry per CDR3 protein. The sample carries tens of thousands of distinct CDR3 sequences, around four fifths recorded once. No cell sorting was done before RNA was extracted from the tissue. Newly diagnosed lung cancer patients had thoracic surgery in China, August–November 2014, without prior chemotherapy. This entry belongs to a study of tumor and adjacent non-tumor tissue in lung cancer. Sample: lung tumor tissue. The TCR originated in a woman aged 45-59 years with non-small cell lung cancer.

CDR3 residues: CASRLSGDTGELFF. CDR3 DNA sequence: TGTGCCAGTAGATTATCGGGGGACACTGGGGAGCTGTTTTTT. V is TRBV11-3 and J is TRBJ2-2; D tentatively reads TRBD1 or TRBD2 (6 bases each). CDR1 is SGHNT, CDR2 YENEEA, per germline. The CDR3 runs 14 residues. The full variable domain, in which reference TRBV11-3 and TRBJ2-2 provide the parts outside the CDR3, is EAGVVQSPRYKIIEKKQPVAFWCNPISGHNTLYWYLQNLGQGPELLIRYENEEAVDDSQLPKDRFSAERLKGVDSTLKIQPAELGDSAVYLCASRLSGDTGELFFGEGSRLTVL.